This is a list of T cell receptor beta chains from one sample in a study of cytomegalovirus exposure and HLA in healthy donors. Method: immunoSEQ multiplex PCR; TCRdb's copy keeps in-frame clones and lacks some. The sample has approximately 210,000 clones; roughly 77% are singletons. The sample comprised PBMCs. Source of these receptors: a woman aged 45-59 years in good health and CMV-seronegative. The conserved cysteine and the conserved F or W are not part of the CDR3 here. Part of the rows lack a size; the others show once, few, many or a class for expanded clones.

V gene: TRBV28; clone size: -; J gene: TRBJ1-3; CDR3 protein: ASSGPDTYSGNTIY
V gene: TRBV10-3; clone size: -; J gene: TRBJ1-5; CDR3 protein: AISPAGQGNQPQH
V gene: TRBV6-6; clone size: -; J gene: TRBJ1-5; CDR3 protein: ASSYRQSYQPQH
V gene: TRBV5-1; clone size: -; J gene: TRBJ1-6; CDR3 protein: ASSVGQGNSPLH
V gene: TRBV29-1; clone size: -; J gene: TRBJ2-4; CDR3 protein: SVQGTNIQY
V gene: TRBV7-3; clone size: -; J gene: TRBJ1-1; CDR3 protein: ASSLGSGNTEAF
V gene: TRBV6-5; clone size: -; J gene: TRBJ2-3; CDR3 protein: ASSWSRPPTDTQY
V gene: TRBV28; clone size: -; J gene: TRBJ1-4; CDR3 protein: ASTMWDREREKLF
V gene: TRBV14; clone size: -; J gene: TRBJ1-1; CDR3 protein: ASSQEKGGGLNTEAF
V gene: TRBV27; clone size: many; J gene: TRBJ2-1; CDR3 protein: ATKRGRTYNEQF
V gene: TRBV19; clone size: -; J gene: TRBJ2-7; CDR3 protein: ASSIVFTYEQY
V gene: TRBV2; clone size: -; J gene: TRBJ1-1; CDR3 protein: ASRQGSTEAF
V gene: TRBV11-2; clone size: -; J gene: TRBJ2-5; CDR3 protein: ASSLGQGLQETQY
V gene: TRBV28; clone size: few; J gene: TRBJ2-7; CDR3 protein: ASSLSTGTGYSYEQY
V gene: TRBV29-1; clone size: -; J gene: TRBJ2-1; CDR3 protein: SVGGPSGGNNEQF
V gene: TRBV4-3; clone size: few; J gene: TRBJ1-1; CDR3 protein: ASSHTGNTEAF
V gene: TRBV29-1; clone size: -; J gene: TRBJ1-6; CDR3 protein: SVAGTGANSPLH
V gene: TRBV9; clone size: -; J gene: TRBJ1-2; CDR3 protein: ASSVTTGGAYGYT
V gene: TRBV29-1; clone size: few; J gene: TRBJ1-2; CDR3 protein: SVVRGGKVDGYT
V gene: TRBV4-1; clone size: once; J gene: TRBJ2-1; CDR3 protein: ASSHGGERGDEQF
V gene: TRBV4-3; clone size: -; J gene: TRBJ2-1; CDR3 protein: ASSQDFGEQF
V gene: TRBV7-6; clone size: -; J gene: TRBJ2-5; CDR3 protein: ASSPVGETQY
V gene: TRBV10-3; clone size: few; J gene: TRBJ1-4; CDR3 protein: AISERETNEKLF
V gene: TRBV4-2; clone size: -; J gene: TRBJ1-5; CDR3 protein: ASSQVTGQADQPQH
V gene: TRBV4-2; clone size: -; J gene: TRBJ2-3; CDR3 protein: ASSPGTGHPDTQY
V gene: TRBV6-5; clone size: -; J gene: TRBJ1-6; CDR3 protein: ASSYDTSSYNSPLH